What follows describes a single T cell receptor (beta chain). Its antigen is not identified. The CDR3 runs to 17 residues. Looked up from germline, CDR1 is MDHEN and CDR2 is SYDVKM. J lost 2 bases, V lost 3 bases, and 13 bases had no gene match. The sample originates from a study of cytomegalovirus exposure and HLA in healthy donors. Study conclusions and caveats: A later analysis found that most CMV-associated TCR beta chains appeared HLA-restricted. Researchers left out some V segments, among them TRBV6-2 and TRBV6-3, as indistinguishable. TCR beta chains numbering approximately 150 were designated cytomegalovirus-associated. Follow-up analysis found HLA locus-dependent TCR association rates, highest for DRB1 and lowest for HLA-C.

Primers included in the PCR were 60 Vbeta and 13 Jbeta primers. Generated by immunoSEQ multiplex PCR, the TCRdb table keeps only in-frame clones and is missing some. In total, the table holds 96,000 or so clones. This TCR was sampled from a woman aged 30 to 39 in good health and CMV-seronegative. The material sequenced was PBMCs. The chain recombines TRBV28 with TRBJ2-7; 7 bases agree with TRBD1. CDR3 protein: CASSFTRVLGQTYEQYF. CDR3 coding DNA: TGTGCCAGCAGTTTCACACGAGTATTGGGACAGACCTACGAGCAGTACTTC.